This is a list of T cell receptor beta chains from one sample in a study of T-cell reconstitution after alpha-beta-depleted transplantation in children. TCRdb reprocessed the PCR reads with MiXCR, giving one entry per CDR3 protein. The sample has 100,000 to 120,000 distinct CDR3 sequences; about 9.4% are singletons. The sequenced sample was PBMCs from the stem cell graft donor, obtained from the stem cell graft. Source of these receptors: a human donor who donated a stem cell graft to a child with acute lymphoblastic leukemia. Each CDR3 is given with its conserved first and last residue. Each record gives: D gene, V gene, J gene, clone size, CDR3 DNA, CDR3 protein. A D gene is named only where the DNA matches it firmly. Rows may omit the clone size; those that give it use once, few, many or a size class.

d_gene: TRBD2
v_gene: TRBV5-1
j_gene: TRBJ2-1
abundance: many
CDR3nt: TGCGCCAGCAGCCTCCCACTAGCGGGGGGGGACAATGAGCAGTTCTTC
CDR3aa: CASSLPLAGGDNEQFF

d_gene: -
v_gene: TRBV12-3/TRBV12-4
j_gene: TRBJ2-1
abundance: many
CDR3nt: TGTGCCAGCAGGACGTCGGGGGCCAGCTCCTACAATGAGCAGTTCTTC
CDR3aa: CASRTSGASSYNEQFF

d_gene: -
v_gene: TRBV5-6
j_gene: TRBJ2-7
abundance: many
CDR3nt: TGTGCCAGCAGGACTAACGGACAGTTCTACGAGCAGTACTTC
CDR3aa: CASRTNGQFYEQYF

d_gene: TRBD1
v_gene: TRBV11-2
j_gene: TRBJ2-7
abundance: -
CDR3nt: TGTGCCAGCAGGGGACAGGGGAGGGTGAGCTCCTACGAGCAGTACTTC
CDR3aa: CASRGQGRVSSYEQYF

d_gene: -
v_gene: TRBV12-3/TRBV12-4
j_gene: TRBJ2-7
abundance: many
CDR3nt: TGTGCCAGCAGTTTGGCCCCTGGGGAGCAGTACTTC
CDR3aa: CASSLAPGEQYF

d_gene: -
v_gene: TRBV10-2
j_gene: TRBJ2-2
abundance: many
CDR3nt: TGCGCCAGCAGTCACACTCGACAGGGAGGGACCGGGGAGCTGTTTTTT
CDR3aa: CASSHTRQGGTGELFF

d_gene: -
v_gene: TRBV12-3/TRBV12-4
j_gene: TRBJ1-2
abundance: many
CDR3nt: TGTGCCAGCAGTTTTTTGGGTGTGAGCGGCTACACCTTC
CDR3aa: CASSFLGVSGYTF

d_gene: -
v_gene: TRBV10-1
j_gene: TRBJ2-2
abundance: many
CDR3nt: TGCGCCAGCAGTGAGTCCCCGGCAGGCGGGGAGCTGTTTTTT
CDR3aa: CASSESPAGGELFF

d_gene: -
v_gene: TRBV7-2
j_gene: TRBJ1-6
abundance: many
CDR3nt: TGTGCCAGCAGCTTAGAGGGCAGGCTCAGTTCACCCCTCCACTTT
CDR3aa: CASSLEGRLSSPLHF

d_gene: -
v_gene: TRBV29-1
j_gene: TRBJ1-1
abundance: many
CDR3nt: TGCAGCGTTGAAGAATCAGGGGCGGCTGAAGCTTTCTTT
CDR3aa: CSVEESGAAEAFF

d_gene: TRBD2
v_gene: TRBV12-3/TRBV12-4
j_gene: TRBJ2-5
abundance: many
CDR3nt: TGTGCCAGCAGTTCCGGACTAGTTGGGAAAGAGACCCAGTACTTC
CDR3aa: CASSSGLVGKETQYF

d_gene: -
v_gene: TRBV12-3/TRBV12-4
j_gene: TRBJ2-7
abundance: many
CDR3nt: TGTGCCAGCACTTGGGGCGGCGGCTACGAGCAGTACTTC
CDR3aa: CASTWGGGYEQYF

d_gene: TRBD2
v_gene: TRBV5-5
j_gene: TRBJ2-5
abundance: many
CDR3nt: TGTGCCAGCAATCTAGGGGCGGGGGATCAAGAGACCCAGTACTTC
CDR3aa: CASNLGAGDQETQYF

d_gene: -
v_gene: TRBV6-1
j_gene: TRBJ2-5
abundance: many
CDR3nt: TGTGCCAGCAGTGAAGTCCAGGGGAAAAAGTACTTC
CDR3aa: CASSEVQGKKYF

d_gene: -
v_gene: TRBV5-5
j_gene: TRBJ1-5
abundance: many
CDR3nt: TGTGCCAGCAGCCGCATGGGGGCCCCTAGCAATCAGCCCCAGCATTTT
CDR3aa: CASSRMGAPSNQPQHF

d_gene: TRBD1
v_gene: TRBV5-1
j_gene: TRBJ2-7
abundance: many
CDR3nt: TGCGCCAGCAGCTTGGCAAGGACAGGGCACCCCTACGAGCAGTACTTC
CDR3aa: CASSLARTGHPYEQYF

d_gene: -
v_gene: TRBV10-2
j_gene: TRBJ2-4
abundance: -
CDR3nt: TGCGCCAGCAGTCGTACAGGGTTAGCCAAAAACATTCAGTACTTC
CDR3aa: CASSRTGLAKNIQYF

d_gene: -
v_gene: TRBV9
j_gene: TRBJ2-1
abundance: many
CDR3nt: TGTGCCAGCAGCGTAGAGGGCTATAGCTCCTACAATGAGCAGTTCTTC
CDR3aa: CASSVEGYSSYNEQFF

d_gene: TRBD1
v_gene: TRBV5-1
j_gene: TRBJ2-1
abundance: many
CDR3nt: TGTGCCAGCAGCTTGGGACAGGGGAATGAGCAGTTCTTC
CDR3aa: CASSLGQGNEQFF

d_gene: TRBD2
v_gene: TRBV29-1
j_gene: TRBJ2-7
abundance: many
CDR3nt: TGCAGCGTTGAAGTGATAGGGACTAGCCCATACGAGCAGTACTTC
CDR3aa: CSVEVIGTSPYEQYF

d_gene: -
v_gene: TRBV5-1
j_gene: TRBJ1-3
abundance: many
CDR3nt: TGCGCCAGCAGCTTGGCAGGGGCGACTGGAAACACCATATATTTT
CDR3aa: CASSLAGATGNTIYF

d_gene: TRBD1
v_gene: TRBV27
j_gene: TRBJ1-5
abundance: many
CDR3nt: TGTGCCAGCAGCTCCGGGACAGGGTGGGGTAGCAATCAGCCCCAGCATTTT
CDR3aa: CASSSGTGWGSNQPQHF

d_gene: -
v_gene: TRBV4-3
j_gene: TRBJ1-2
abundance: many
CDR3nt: TGCGCCAGCAGCCAAGGGGGGTCCCCCAACTATGGCTACACCTTC
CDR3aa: CASSQGGSPNYGYTF

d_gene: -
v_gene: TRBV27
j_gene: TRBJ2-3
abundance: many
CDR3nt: TGTGCCAGCAGTTTATCCCCCAATCTACTCTACACAGATACGCAGTATTTT
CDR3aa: CASSLSPNLLYTDTQYF

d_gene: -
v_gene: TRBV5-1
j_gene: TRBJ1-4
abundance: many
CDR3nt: TGCGCCAGTAGCACGGGGGCTAATGAAAAACTGTTTTTT
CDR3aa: CASSTGANEKLFF

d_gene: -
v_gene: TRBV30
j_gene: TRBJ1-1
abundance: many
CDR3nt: TGTGCCTGGAAAACCCGGGATACGAACACTGAAGCTTTCTTT
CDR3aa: CAWKTRDTNTEAFF